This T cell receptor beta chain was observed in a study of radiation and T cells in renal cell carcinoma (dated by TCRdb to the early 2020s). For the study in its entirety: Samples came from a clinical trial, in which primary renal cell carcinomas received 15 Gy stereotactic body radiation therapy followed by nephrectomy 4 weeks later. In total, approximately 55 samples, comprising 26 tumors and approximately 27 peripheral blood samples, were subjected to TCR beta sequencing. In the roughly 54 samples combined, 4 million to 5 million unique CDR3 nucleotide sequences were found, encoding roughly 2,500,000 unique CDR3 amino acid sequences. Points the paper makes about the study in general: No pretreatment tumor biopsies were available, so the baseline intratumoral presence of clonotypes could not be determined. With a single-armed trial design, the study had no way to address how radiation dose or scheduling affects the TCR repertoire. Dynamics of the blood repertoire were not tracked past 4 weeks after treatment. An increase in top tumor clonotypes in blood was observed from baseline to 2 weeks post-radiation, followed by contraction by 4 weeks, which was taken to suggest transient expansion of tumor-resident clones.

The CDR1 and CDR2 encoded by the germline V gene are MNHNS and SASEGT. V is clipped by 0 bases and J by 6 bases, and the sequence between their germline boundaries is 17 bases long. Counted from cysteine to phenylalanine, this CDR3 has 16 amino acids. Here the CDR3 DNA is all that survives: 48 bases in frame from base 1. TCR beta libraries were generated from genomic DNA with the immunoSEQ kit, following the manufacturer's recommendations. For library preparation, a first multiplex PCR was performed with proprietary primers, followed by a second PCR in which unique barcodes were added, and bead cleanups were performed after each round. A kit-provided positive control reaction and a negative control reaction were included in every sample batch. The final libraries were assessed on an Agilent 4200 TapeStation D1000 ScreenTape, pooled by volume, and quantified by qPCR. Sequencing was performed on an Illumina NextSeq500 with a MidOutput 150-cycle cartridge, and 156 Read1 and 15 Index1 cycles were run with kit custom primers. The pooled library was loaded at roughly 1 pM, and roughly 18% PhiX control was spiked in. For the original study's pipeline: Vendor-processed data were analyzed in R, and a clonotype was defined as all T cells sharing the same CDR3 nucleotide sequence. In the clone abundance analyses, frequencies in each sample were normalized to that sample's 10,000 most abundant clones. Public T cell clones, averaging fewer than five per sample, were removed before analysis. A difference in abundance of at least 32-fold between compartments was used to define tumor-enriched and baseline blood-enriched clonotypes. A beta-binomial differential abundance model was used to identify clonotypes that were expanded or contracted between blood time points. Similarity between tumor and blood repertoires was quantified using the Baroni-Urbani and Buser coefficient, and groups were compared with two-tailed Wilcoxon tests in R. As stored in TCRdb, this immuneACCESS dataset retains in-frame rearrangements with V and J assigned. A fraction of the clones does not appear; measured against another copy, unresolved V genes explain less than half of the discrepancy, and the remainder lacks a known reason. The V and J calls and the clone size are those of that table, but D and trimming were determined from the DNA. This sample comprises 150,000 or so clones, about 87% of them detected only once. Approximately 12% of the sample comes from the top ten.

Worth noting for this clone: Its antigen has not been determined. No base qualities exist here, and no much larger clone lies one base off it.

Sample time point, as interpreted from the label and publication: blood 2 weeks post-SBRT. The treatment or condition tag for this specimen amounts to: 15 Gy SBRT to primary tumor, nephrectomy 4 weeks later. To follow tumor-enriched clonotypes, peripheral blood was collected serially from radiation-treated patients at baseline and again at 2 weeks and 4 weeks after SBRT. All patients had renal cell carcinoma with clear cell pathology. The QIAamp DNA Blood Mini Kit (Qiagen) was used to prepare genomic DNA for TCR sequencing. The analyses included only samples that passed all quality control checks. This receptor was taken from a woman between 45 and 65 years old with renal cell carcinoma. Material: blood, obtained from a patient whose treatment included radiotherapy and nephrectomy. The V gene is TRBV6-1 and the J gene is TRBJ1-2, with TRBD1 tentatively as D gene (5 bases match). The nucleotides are TGTGCCAGCAGTGAAGCTCCCTTTTCCAGGGACCATGGCTACACCTTC. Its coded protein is CASSEAPFSRDHGYTF.